The 21 T cell receptor beta chains reported below all come from one sample, sequenced in a study of blood T cell repertoires in COVID-19. TCRdb's table, derived via immunoSEQ multiplex PCR, lists solely in-frame clones and lacks some. The repertoire holds 88,000 or so clones, with approximately 85% as singletons. The sequenced sample consisted of peripheral blood. The receptors come from a man aged 55 to 70 with acute or convalescent COVID-19.

The chain employs TRBV4-2 and TRBJ2-1; D is unclear. The germline V gene has CDR1 LGHNA and CDR2 YNFKEQ. This CDR3 has 15 amino acids. Trimming removed 4 bases from V and 10 bases from J, with 20 bases in between. The CDR3 nucleotides are TGTGCCAGCAGCCGATCGGAATTCGACGTCGGGGAGCAGTTCTTC. The encoded protein is CASSRSEFDVGEQFF.

The rearrangement links TRBV24-1 to TRBJ1-5; tentatively, D is TRBD1 (6 bases). Germline V gives CDR1 KGHDR, CDR2 SFDVKD. Trimming removed 6 bases from V and 1 base from J, with 6 bases in between. The length of the CDR3 is 13 residues. CDR3 in DNA: TGTGCCACCAGTAGGGGGAGCAATCAGCCCCAGCATTTT. Encoded protein: CATSRGSNQPQHF.

The sample holds one count of this clone. The V call is TRBV21-1, the J call TRBJ2-7; TRBD1, as called in the table, went unchecked against the DNA. TRBV21-1 is given as a pseudogene. This CDR3 is 16 amino acids long. As DNA, the CDR3 is TGTGCCAGCAGCAAAGCTATGGGACAGGGGGGCTACGAGCAGTACTTC. It codes for CASSKAMGQGGYEQYF.

The V and J genes are TRBV12-3 or TRBV12-4 and TRBJ2-2; tentative D call: TRBD2 (7 bases). CDR3 length equals 13 residues. V lost 3 bases and J lost 6, with 8 bases in between. The CDR3 sequence: CASSLRGPGELFF. The CDR3 DNA sequence: TGTGCCAGCAGTTTGCGGGGGCCCGGGGAGCTGTTTTTT.

The chain recombines TRBV6-5 with TRBJ1-4; TRBD1 agrees at 7 bases. Germline V gene sequence: CDR1 MNHEY, CDR2 SVGAGI. The CDR3 contains 15 residues. Trimming took 6 bases from V and 6 from J; bases not matched to a gene: 10. The CDR3 region is CASSQTGALYEKLFF. The DNA of the CDR3 is TGTGCCAGCAGCCAAACAGGGGCCCTGTATGAAAAACTGTTTTTT.

This rearrangement joins TRBV11-3 to TRBJ1-1; D is unresolved. Trimming took off 3 bases at V and 5 bases at J, with 10 bases between the two ends. Looked up from germline, CDR1 is SGHNT and CDR2 is YENEEA. The length of the CDR3 is 13 residues. The CDR3 here is CASSFGGETEAFF. The CDR3 DNA reads TGTGCCAGCAGCTTCGGCGGAGAAACTGAAGCTTTCTTT.

This clone has only a few counts. The chain has TRBV27 and TRBJ1-2; 9 bases fit TRBD1. The CDR3 runs 14 residues. CDR1 and CDR2 (germline): MNHEY, SMNVEV (reference sequence). V trimming: 3 bases; J trimming: 8 bases; junction bases outside the gene matches: 7. In DNA, the CDR3 is TGTGCCAGCAGTTTCCTGGGACAGGGAAACGGCTACACCTTC. Its translation: CASSFLGQGNGYTF.

The chain couples TRBV9 to TRBJ2-7, with TRBD1 matching 8 bases. J lost 0 bases, V lost 0 bases, and 5 bases had no gene match. The CDR3 consists of 16 residues. The V gene's germline CDR1 is SGDLS and CDR2 YYNGEE. The CDR3 bases are TGTGCCAGCAGCGTAGGGACCGGGACAGGCTCCTACGAGCAGTACTTC. Amino acids: CASSVGTGTGSYEQYF.

The chain joins TRBV28 to TRBJ2-5; D gene ambiguous. The V end lost 6 bases, the J end lost 7 bases, and 9 bases lay between the germline ends. The CDR3 covers 11 residues. Germline V gene lookup returns CDR1 MDHEN and CDR2 SYDVKM. CDR3 amino acids: CASSYRGTQYF. The DNA for the CDR3 is TGTGCCAGCAGCTACCGAGGGACCCAGTACTTC. Looking up the rest from reference TRBV28 and TRBJ2-5 gives the full variable domain: DVKVTQSSRYLVKRTGEKVFLECVQDMDHENMFWYRQDPGLGLRLIYFSYDVKMKEKGDIPEGYSVSREKKERFSLILESASTNQTSMYLCASSYRGTQYFGPGTRLLVL.

The chain carries TRBV7-2 and TRBJ1-5; 7 positions agree with TRBD1. The CDR3 length is 14 residues. V lost 1 base, J lost 6 bases, and 3 bases stayed unmatched. Germline CDR1 is SGHTA and CDR2 is FQGNSA. The CDR3, as DNA: TGTGCCAGCAGCTTAGACAGGGGCGGTCAGCCCCAGCATTTT. The encoded protein is CASSLDRGGQPQHF.

The chain employs TRBV6-1 and TRBJ1-1, with no clear D. This CDR3 has 14 residues. CDR1 MNHNS and CDR2 SASEGT come from the germline V gene. Trimming shortened V by 2 bases and J by 3 bases, and 10 bases separated the two germline ends. In nucleotides, the CDR3 is TGTGCCAGCAGTGAATTCGTGGGCTACACTGAAGCTTTCTTT. Protein: CASSEFVGYTEAFF.

The chain recombines TRBV5-1 with TRBJ2-5; 10 positions agree with TRBD1. The germline CDR1 and CDR2 sequences are SGHRS and YFSETQ. The ends lost 4 bases at V and 1 base at J; junction bases unmatched: 10. The length of the CDR3 is 17 residues. CDR3 sequence (DNA): TGCGCCAGCAGCGCGGGACAGGGGTTTAGGGTCCAAGAGACCCAGTACTTC. This codes for CASSAGQGFRVQETQYF.

This rearrangement joins TRBV12-3 or TRBV12-4 to TRBJ2-3; D is perhaps TRBD2 (6 bases). The V end lost 6 bases, the J end lost 8 bases, and 12 bases lay between the germline ends. The CDR3 contains 12 residues. The CDR3: CASSSGRTTQYF. For the CDR3, the DNA is TGTGCCAGCAGCTCCGGGAGAACTACGCAGTATTTT.

The rearrangement links TRBV9 to TRBJ1-2; 10 bases line up with TRBD1. The CDR3 runs to 15 residues. Germline lookup yields CDR1 SGDLS and CDR2 YYNGEE. Losses at the gene ends were 4 bases for V and 6 bases for J; bases not matched to a gene: 9. The CDR3 DNA sequence: TGTGCCAGCAGCCTCACGGACAGGGGGTTTCATGGCTACACCTTC. It is translated as CASSLTDRGFHGYTF.

J is TRBJ1-2 and V is TRBV19; the D gene is possibly TRBD1 (6 bases). Germline values: CDR1 LNHDA, CDR2 SQIVND (reference sequence). Trimming pared 5 bases from V and 5 bases from J, leaving 18 bases between. This CDR3 contains 15 residues. CDR3 region: CASSVNRESGYGYTF. Written as DNA, the CDR3 is TGTGCCAGTAGTGTAAACAGGGAATCTGGGTATGGCTACACCTTC.

The chain employs TRBV27 and TRBJ2-7; 9 bases are a match to TRBD2. V lost 4 bases to trimming and J lost 5 bases; unmatched junction nucleotides: 9. Germline CDR1 and CDR2: MNHEY and SMNVEV (reference sequence). CDR3 size: 15 residues. The CDR3 reads CASSSLAGATDEQYF. The CDR3 DNA reads TGTGCCAGCAGTTCGTTAGCGGGAGCGACTGACGAGCAGTACTTC.

The chain is built from TRBV7-9 and TRBJ2-7; tentative D call: TRBD1 (6 bases). The germline V gene encodes CDR1 SEHNR and CDR2 FQNEAQ (reference sequence). The CDR3 length is 14 residues. Trimming cost V 5 bases and J 3 bases, with 14 bases left between them. The CDR3 region is CASSAWGPIYEQYF. Here the CDR3 DNA reads TGTGCCAGCAGCGCGTGGGGGCCCATCTACGAGCAGTACTTC. Variable domain in full (rest from reference TRBV7-9 and TRBJ2-7): DTGVSQNPRHKITKRGQNVTFRCDPISEHNRLYWYRQTLGQGPEFLTYFQNEAQLEKSRLLSDRFSAERPKGSFSTLEIQRTEQGDSAMYLCASSAWGPIYEQYFGPGTRLTVT.

The gene calls are TRBV9 and TRBJ1-6; no definite D call. Germline V lookup: CDR1 SGDLS, CDR2 YYNGEE. V was clipped by 4 bases and J by 2 bases, with 19 bases between them. CDR3 size: 18 residues. The CDR3: CASSPPRGGMAYNSPLHF. The CDR3 DNA sequence: TGTGCCAGCAGCCCTCCCCGGGGAGGGATGGCCTATAATTCACCCCTCCACTTT. Complete variable domain (other parts from reference TRBV9 and TRBJ1-6): DSGVTQTPKHLITATGQRVTLRCSPRSGDLSVYWYQQSLDQGLQFLIQYYNGEERAKGNILERFSAQQFPDLHSELNLSSLELGDSALYFCASSPPRGGMAYNSPLHFGNGTRLTVT.

The rearrangement links TRBV27 to TRBJ1-2; 9 positions agree with TRBD1. The length of the CDR3 is 13 residues. Per the germline V gene, CDR1 is MNHEY and CDR2 is SMNVEV (reference sequence). J lost 3 bases, V lost 7 bases, and 3 bases had no gene match. The CDR3 DNA reads TGTGCCAGCAAGCGGACAGGGGACTATGGCTACACCTTC. Translating gives CASKRTGDYGYTF.

This chain joins TRBV11-2 and TRBJ2-7, with TRBD1 identical over 10 bases. Trimming cost V 5 bases and J 5 bases; bases outside gene matches: 12. Germline CDR1 and CDR2: SGHAT and FQNNGV. The length of the CDR3 is 16 residues. In DNA, the CDR3 is TGTGCCAGCAGCCAACCCTGGGACAGGGGAGAGGACGAGCAGTACTTC. Amino acids: CASSQPWDRGEDEQYF.

This clone was seen a single time. The chain carries TRBV27 and TRBJ1-2, with TRBD1 matching over 10 bases. CDR1 and CDR2 (germline): MNHEY, SMNVEV (reference sequence). The V segment lost 3 bases and the J segment 4 bases; nucleotides outside the gene matches: 11. The CDR3 spans 17 residues. DNA for the CDR3: TGTGCCAGCAGTTTGGACCCGGGGACAGGGGTCCGCTATGGCTACACCTTC. This sequence encodes CASSLDPGTGVRYGYTF.